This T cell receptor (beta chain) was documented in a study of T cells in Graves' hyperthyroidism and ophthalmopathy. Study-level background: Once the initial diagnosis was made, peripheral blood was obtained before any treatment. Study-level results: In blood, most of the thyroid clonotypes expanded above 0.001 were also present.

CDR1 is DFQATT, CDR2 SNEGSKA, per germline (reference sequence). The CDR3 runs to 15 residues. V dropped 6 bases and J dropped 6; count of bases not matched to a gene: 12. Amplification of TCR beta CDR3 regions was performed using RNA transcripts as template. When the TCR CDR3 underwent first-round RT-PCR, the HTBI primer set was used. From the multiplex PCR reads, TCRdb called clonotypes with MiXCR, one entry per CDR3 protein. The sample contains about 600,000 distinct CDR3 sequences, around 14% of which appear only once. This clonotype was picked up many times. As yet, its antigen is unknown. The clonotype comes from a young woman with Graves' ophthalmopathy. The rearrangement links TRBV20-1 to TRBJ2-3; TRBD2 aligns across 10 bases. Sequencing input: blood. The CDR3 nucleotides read TGCAGTGCGTTACCCCTCACTAGCGGGGACGATACGCAGTATTTT. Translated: CSALPLTSGDDTQYF.